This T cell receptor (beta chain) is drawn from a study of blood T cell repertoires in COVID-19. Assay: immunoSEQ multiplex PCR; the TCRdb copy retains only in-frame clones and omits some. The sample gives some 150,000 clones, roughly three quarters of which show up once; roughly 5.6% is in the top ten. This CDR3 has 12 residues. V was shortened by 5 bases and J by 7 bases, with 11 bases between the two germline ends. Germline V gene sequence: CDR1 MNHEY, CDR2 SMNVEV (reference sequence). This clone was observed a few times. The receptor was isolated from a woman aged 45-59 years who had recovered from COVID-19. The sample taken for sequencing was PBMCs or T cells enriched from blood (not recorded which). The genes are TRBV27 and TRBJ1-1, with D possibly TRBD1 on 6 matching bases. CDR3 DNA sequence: TGTGCCAGCAGTACCCAGACAGGTGAAGCTTTCTTT. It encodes CASSTQTGEAFF.